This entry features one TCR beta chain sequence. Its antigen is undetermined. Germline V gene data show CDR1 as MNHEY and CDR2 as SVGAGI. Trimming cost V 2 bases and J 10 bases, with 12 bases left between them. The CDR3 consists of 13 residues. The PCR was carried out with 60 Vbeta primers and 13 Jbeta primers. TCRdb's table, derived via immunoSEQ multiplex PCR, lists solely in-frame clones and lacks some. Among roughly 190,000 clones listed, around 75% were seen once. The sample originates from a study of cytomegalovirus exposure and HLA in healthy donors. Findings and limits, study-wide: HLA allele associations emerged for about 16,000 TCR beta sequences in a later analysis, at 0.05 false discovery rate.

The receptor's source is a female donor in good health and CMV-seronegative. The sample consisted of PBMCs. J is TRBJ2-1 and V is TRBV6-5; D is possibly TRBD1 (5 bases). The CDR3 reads CASSYTSAGEQFF. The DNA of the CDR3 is TGTGCCAGCAGTTACACGTCCGCAGGGGAGCAGTTCTTC.